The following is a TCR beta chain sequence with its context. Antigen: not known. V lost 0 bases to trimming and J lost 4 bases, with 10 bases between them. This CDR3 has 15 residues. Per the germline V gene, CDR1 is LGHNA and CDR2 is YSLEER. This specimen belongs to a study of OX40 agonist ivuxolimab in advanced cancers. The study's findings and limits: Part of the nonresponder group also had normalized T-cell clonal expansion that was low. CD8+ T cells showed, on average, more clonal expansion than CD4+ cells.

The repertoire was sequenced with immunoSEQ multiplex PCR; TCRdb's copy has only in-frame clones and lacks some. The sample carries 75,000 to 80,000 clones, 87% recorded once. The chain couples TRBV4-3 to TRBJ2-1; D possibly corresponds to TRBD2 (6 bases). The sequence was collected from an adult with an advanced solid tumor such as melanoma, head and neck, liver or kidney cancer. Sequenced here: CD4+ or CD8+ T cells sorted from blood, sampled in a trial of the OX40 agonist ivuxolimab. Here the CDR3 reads CASSQEERAYNEQFF. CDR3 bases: TGCGCCAGCAGCCAAGAAGAGCGGGCGTACAATGAGCAGTTCTTC.